Shown below are 19 T cell receptor beta chains from a single sample sequenced in a study of T cells in Graves' hyperthyroidism and ophthalmopathy. Amplified regions were TCR beta CDR3 sequences from RNA transcripts. Carried out on the TCR CDR3, a first-round RT-PCR used the HTBI primer set. TCRdb used MiXCR to reprocess the multiplex PCR reads, holding one entry per CDR3 protein. This sample has around 420,000 distinct CDR3 sequences, with around 16% found just once. The sequenced material came from blood. All receptors come from a young woman with Graves' hyperthyroidism.

This clonotype was found many times. The CDR3 bases are TGTGCCAGCAGCCCCGGTGGTTGGGAGACCCAGTACTTC. Amino acids: CASSPGGWETQYF. This chain joins TRBV7-9 and TRBJ2-5, with no clear D. The ends were cut back, 5 bases at V and 5 bases at J, with 12 bases in the middle. Germline V CDR1 and CDR2: SEHNR, FQNEAQ (reference sequence). The CDR3 sequence is 13 residues long.

The chain combines TRBV27 with TRBJ2-7; 9 nucleotides align to TRBD2. The germline V gene has CDR1 MNHEY and CDR2 SMNVEV (reference sequence). CDR3 length equals 16 residues. The trim removed 2 bases at V and 2 bases at J, leaving 7 bases unmatched. CDR3 nucleotide sequence: TGTGCCAGCAGTTTAAAAGCGGGAGGCCTTACCTACGAGCAGTACTTC. Translation: CASSLKAGGLTYEQYF.

This chain links TRBV7-6 with TRBJ1-2; 11 bases align to TRBD1. The V gene end was trimmed by 5 bases and the J gene end by 8 bases; junction bases not matched to a gene: 7. This CDR3 region has 14 residues. The V gene's germline CDR1 is SGHVS and CDR2 FNYEAQ. CDR3 bases: TGTGCCAGCAGCCCTCGGACAGGGGGCTTAGGCTACACCTTC. Its protein is CASSPRTGGLGYTF.

The rearrangement links TRBV7-9 to TRBJ1-6, with TRBD1 as a possible D gene (6 bases). Germline CDR1 SEHNR, CDR2 FQNEAQ (reference sequence). The CDR3 contains 15 residues. Trimming stripped 2 bases from V and 5 bases from J, with 10 bases between. DNA for the CDR3: TGTGCCAGCAGCTTAACAGGGTCCCATAATTCACCCCTCCACTTT. This gives the protein CASSLTGSHNSPLHF. Full variable domain (missing parts from reference TRBV7-9 and TRBJ1-6): DTGVSQNPRHKITKRGQNVTFRCDPISEHNRLYWYRQTLGQGPEFLTYFQNEAQLEKSRLLSDRFSAERPKGSFSTLEIQRTEQGDSAMYLCASSLTGSHNSPLHFGNGTRLTVT.

This clonotype showed up many times. As DNA, the CDR3 is TGTGCCAGCAGTGGGGATGTGGGGGACAATGAGCAGTTCTTC. Translating gives CASSGDVGDNEQFF. The rearrangement joins TRBV2 to TRBJ2-1, with D perhaps assigned TRBD1 or TRBD2 (5 bases each). CDR1 and CDR2 from the germline V gene are SNHLY and FYNNEI. The CDR3 totals 14 residues. V lost 4 bases to trimming and J lost 5 bases, with 12 bases between them.

This clonotype has a count of ten or more. This chain joins TRBV29-1 and TRBJ2-3; the match to TRBD2 covers 7 bases. V was clipped by 3 bases and J by 6 bases; unmatched bases: 6. The V gene's germline CDR1 is SQVTM and CDR2 ANQGSEA. The CDR3 has 13 residues. This CDR3 is CSVDRREADTQYF. Written as DNA, the CDR3 is TGCAGCGTTGACAGACGGGAGGCCGATACGCAGTATTTT.

This clonotype was seen many times. The V gene is TRBV15, the J gene TRBJ2-5, with D perhaps TRBD2 (5 bases). Germline CDR1 LNHNV, CDR2 YYDKDF (reference sequence). The CDR3 covers 14 residues. Trimming removed 0 bases at V and 1 base at J, with 6 bases between. Written as DNA, the CDR3 is TGTGCCACCAGCAGAGATCGGGGCCAAGAGACCCAGTACTTC. This encodes CATSRDRGQETQYF.

About this clonotype: A read error may explain this, as a much larger clone is one base away. CDR3 bases: TGCGCCAGCAGCCAAGATGAGGGGTCATTGAACACTGAAGCTTTCTTT. It translates to CASSQDEGSLNTEAFF. The chain is built from TRBV4-1 and TRBJ1-1; a possible D gene is TRBD1 (5 bases). CDR1 MGHRA and CDR2 YSYEKL come from the germline V gene. CDR3 length: 16 amino acids. Trimming removed 0 bases from V and 0 bases from J, with 11 bases in between.

With respect to this clonotype: Just one base apart from a much larger clone, this may be a read error. This chain connects TRBV7-2 to TRBJ2-7; D is possibly TRBD1 (6 bases). Germline CDR1 SGHTA, CDR2 FQGNSA. The CDR3 length is 14 residues. The CDR3, as DNA: TGTGCCAGCAGGTTAGCGAGGACAGCCTACGAGCAGTACTTC. Translation: CASRLARTAYEQYF.

This clonotype was found many times. The J gene is TRBJ1-2, the V gene TRBV9; a possible D gene is TRBD1 (5 bases). Germline V gene data show CDR1 as SGDLS and CDR2 as YYNGEE. Between the trimmed V and J ends, which lost 4 bases and 2 bases, there was a span of 24 bases. The CDR3 spans 18 residues. This CDR3 is CASSPTGLNSPSNYGYTF. CDR3 coding DNA: TGTGCCAGCAGCCCGACGGGACTCAACTCCCCTAGCAACTATGGCTACACCTTC.

This clonotype turned up a few times. A clone one base away is much larger, so this may be a read error. The chain employs TRBV27 and TRBJ2-7; 7 bases map to TRBD1. The CDR3 has 14 amino acids. The germline CDR1 and CDR2 sequences are MNHEY and SMNVEV (reference sequence). The CDR3 DNA is TGTGCCAGCACCCCCGGACAGGCCCCCTACGAGCAGTGCTTC. Protein: CASTPGQAPYEQCF.

This clonotype was seen ten or more times. The rearrangement links TRBV28 to TRBJ2-7, with D perhaps TRBD2 (7 bases). The CDR3 runs to 16 residues. CDR1 and CDR2 from the germline V gene are MDHEN and SYDVKM. With 3 bases removed from V and 7 bases from J, the gap between germline ends came to 22 bases. This CDR3 reads CASSLEGEGGAGEQYF. CDR3 DNA sequence: TGTGCCAGCAGTTTGGAGGGGGAGGGGGGGGCTGGGGAGCAGTACTTC.

There are a few counts of this clonotype. The chain is built from TRBV5-6 and TRBJ2-2; TRBD1 matches 8 bases. Germline trimming cut 0 bases from V and 3 bases from J; bases unmatched to any gene: 4. The germline gives CDR1 SGHDT, CDR2 YYEEEE. The CDR3 contains 16 residues. CDR3 loop: CASSLGGQVYTGELFF. CDR3 sequence (DNA): TGTGCCAGCAGCTTGGGGGGACAGGTCTACACCGGGGAGCTGTTTTTT. Using reference TRBV5-6 and TRBJ2-2 for the parts outside the CDR3, the full variable domain is DAGVTQSPTHLIKTRGQQVTLRCSPKSGHDTVSWYQQALGQGPQFIFQYYEEEERQRGNFPDRFSGHQFPNYSSELNVNALLLGDSALYLCASSLGGQVYTGELFFGEGSRLTVL.

This clonotype was detected many times. V usage is TRBV7-9 and J usage is TRBJ2-3; D gene ambiguous. Between the trimmed V and J ends, which lost 1 base and 2 bases, there was a span of 7 bases. The CDR3 sequence is 14 residues long. Germline loops: CDR1 SEHNR, CDR2 FQNEAQ (reference sequence). The CDR3, as DNA: TGTGCCAGCAGCTTAGATAGAACCACAGATACGCAGTATTTT. Its protein product is CASSLDRTTDTQYF.

This clonotype was recorded a few times. The V call is TRBV9, the J call TRBJ2-3, with TRBD2 matching over 7 bases. V was clipped by 3 bases and J by 2 bases; unmatched bases: 18. The CDR3 length is 19 residues. Germline V gene sequence: CDR1 SGDLS, CDR2 YYNGEE. DNA of the CDR3: TGTGCCAGCAGCGGCCGGGAGGACCTAGGCGGGTCGGTCACAGATACGCAGTATTTT. Protein sequence: CASSGREDLGGSVTDTQYF.

This clonotype was seen ten or more times. This chain's CDR3 is CASSLWWDREVEQYF. In nucleotides, the CDR3 is TGTGCCAGCAGCTTATGGTGGGACAGGGAAGTCGAGCAGTACTTC. The genes are TRBV7-9 and TRBJ2-7; 9 positions match TRBD1. The CDR3 is 15 amino acids. The J segment lost 6 bases and the V segment lost 2 bases, leaving 8 bases of the junction unmatched. Germline CDR1 reads SEHNR; CDR2 reads FQNEAQ (reference sequence).

J is TRBJ2-7 and V is TRBV18; D may be TRBD1 or TRBD2 (5 bases each). This CDR3 has 13 amino acids. V lost 8 bases to trimming and J lost 4 bases, with 15 bases between them. CDR1 is KGHSH, CDR2 LQKENI, per germline. The CDR3 loop reads CASRSRENYEQYF. In DNA, the CDR3 is TGTGCCAGCCGCAGCAGGGAGAATTACGAGCAGTACTTC.

This clonotype was detected ten times or more. The junction and the germline gene differ at one end; a read error may be behind it. The chain carries TRBV11-3 and TRBJ2-7; D is undetermined. The CDR3 length is 12 residues. Germline CDR1 and CDR2: SGHNT and YENEEA. The CDR3 bases are TGTGCCATCAGCTTAAAGGACCACGAGCAGTACTTC. Its translation: CAISLKDHEQYF. Based on the CDR3 plus reference TRBV11-3 and TRBJ2-7, the full variable domain is EAGVVQSPRYKIIEKKQPVAFWCNPISGHNTLYWYLQNLGQGPELLIRYENEEAVDDSQLPKDRFSAERLKGVDSTLKIQPAELGDSAVYLCAISLKDHEQYFGPGTRLTVT.

The sample holds many counts of this clonotype. The V and J genes are TRBV7-2 and TRBJ1-1; D call uncertain. CDR3 length: 13 amino acids. Trimming shortened V by 3 bases and J by 6 bases, and 11 bases separated the two germline ends. Per the germline V gene, CDR1 is SGHTA and CDR2 is FQGNSA. CDR3 sequence (DNA): TGTGCCAGCAGCTTTGAATCCCACCCTGAAGCTTTCTTT. It yields the protein CASSFESHPEAFF.